The source of this T cell receptor beta chain is a study of OX40 agonist ivuxolimab in advanced cancers. Using immunoSEQ multiplex PCR, the repertoire was profiled, and TCRdb retains in-frame clones only, with some absent. The data show about 66,000 clones, approximately 86% seen once. Trimming removed 0 bases from V and 8 bases from J; junction bases left unmatched: 2. Germline CDR1 is SGHRS and CDR2 is YFSETQ. This CDR3 contains 14 residues. The V gene is TRBV5-1, the J gene TRBJ2-1; 10 nucleotides align to TRBD2. The source material was CD4+ or CD8+ T cells sorted from blood, sampled in a trial of the OX40 agonist ivuxolimab. The sequence came from an adult with an advanced solid tumor such as melanoma, head and neck, liver or kidney cancer. The CDR3 DNA follows: TGCGCCAGCAGCTTGGGACTAGCGGGTTATGAGCAGTTCTTC. The encoded protein is CASSLGLAGYEQFF.